This T cell receptor beta chain was documented in a study of blood T cell repertoires in COVID-19. This clone was recorded only once. Profiled with immunoSEQ multiplex PCR; TCRdb holds only in-frame clones, not every one. Of about 300,000 clones detected, about nine tenths appear once; the ten largest clones hold more than 6%. Seattle cases were enrolled at active infection and followed longitudinally. The sequenced sample was peripheral blood. This receptor was obtained from a woman aged 30 to 39 with COVID-19, enrolled during active disease.

The CDR3 bases are TGTGCCAGCAGCCAAGGGGTAGCGGGAGGTACAGATACGCAGTATTTT. It yields the protein CASSQGVAGGTDTQYF. The V gene is TRBV3-1 (or the pseudogene TRBV3-2), the J gene TRBJ2-3; 10 bases fit TRBD2. J lost 3 bases, V lost 1 base, and 4 bases had no gene match. The CDR3 length is 16 residues. Germline V lookup: CDR1 LGHDT, CDR2 YNNKEL (reference sequence).